One and the same sample provided the 12 T cell receptor beta chains below, sequenced in a study of blood T cell repertoires in COVID-19. Sequenced by immunoSEQ multiplex PCR; TCRdb stores in-frame clones only, minus some. The repertoire holds 150,000 or so clones, with around 86% as singletons. Sequencing was carried out using peripheral blood. These receptors all stem from a man between 60 and 70 years old with acute or convalescent COVID-19.

The V call is TRBV6-5, the J call TRBJ2-5; 7 bases map to TRBD1. Germline V lookup: CDR1 MNHEY, CDR2 SVGAGI. With V trimmed by 11 bases and J by 5 bases, 14 bases remained unmatched. The CDR3 consists of 14 residues. The CDR3, as DNA: TGTGCCTCCAGAGGCCAAGGGGGCGCGGAGACCCAGTACTTC. Protein product: CASRGQGGAETQYF.

CDR3 in amino acids: CASSLVQAQPLHF. The CDR3 DNA sequence: TGTGCCAGCAGCTTAGTTCAAGCTCAACCCCTCCACTTT. The genes are TRBV7-2 and TRBJ1-6, with D hard to call. Germline CDR1 SGHTA, CDR2 FQGNSA. V was cut by 1 base and J by 12 bases, with 10 bases left in between. The CDR3 is 13 residues long.

This chain links TRBV7-2 with TRBJ2-2; D remains unclear. Germline lookup yields CDR1 SGHTA and CDR2 FQGNSA. The CDR3 extends over 16 amino acids. The germline V and J ends were trimmed by 4 bases and 4 bases, with 16 bases remaining between them. CDR3 sequence reads: CASSYLSSGPTGELFF. The CDR3 DNA reads as TGTGCCAGCAGCTATCTTAGTAGTGGGCCCACCGGGGAGCTGTTTTTT.

The chain employs TRBV2 and TRBJ2-7; TRBD1 matches 8 bases. J was trimmed by 3 bases and V by 6 bases; bases with no gene match: 7. The CDR3 has 14 amino acids. CDR1 SNHLY and CDR2 FYNNEI come from the germline V gene. CDR3 amino acids: CASSPTGVFYEQYF. CDR3 in DNA: TGTGCCAGCAGCCCGACAGGGGTGTTCTACGAGCAGTACTTC. The full variable domain, rest sourced from reference TRBV2 and TRBJ2-7, is EPEVTQTPSHQVTQMGQEVILRCVPISNHLYFYWYRQILGQKVEFLVSFYNNEISEKSEIFDDQFSVERPDGSNFTLKIRSTKLEDSAMYFCASSPTGVFYEQYFGPGTRLTVT.

In its sample, this clone was seen once. The V gene is TRBV28, the J gene TRBJ2-1, with 9 bases matching TRBD1. V dropped 10 bases and J dropped 2; count of bases not matched to a gene: 6. Germline CDR1 MDHEN, CDR2 SYDVKM. This CDR3 has 14 amino acids. The CDR3 bases are TGTGCCACCGCGGACAGGGGCCCCTACAATGAGCAGTTCTTC. Translating it yields CATADRGPYNEQFF. Supplemented by reference TRBV28 and TRBJ2-1, the full variable domain reads DVKVTQSSRYLVKRTGEKVFLECVQDMDHENMFWYRQDPGLGLRLIYFSYDVKMKEKGDIPEGYSVSREKKERFSLILESASTNQTSMYLCATADRGPYNEQFFGPGTRLTVL.

The chain joins TRBV6-4 to TRBJ2-2, with D unclear. V gave up 6 bases and J gave up 5 bases, with 13 bases separating them. The CDR3 extends over 14 amino acids. The germline CDR1 and CDR2 sequences are MRHNA and SNTAGT. The CDR3 spells CASRIRLGTGELFF. As DNA, the CDR3 is TGTGCCAGCAGAATAAGGCTCGGGACCGGGGAGCTGTTTTTT.

The rearrangement links TRBV24-1 to TRBJ1-2; 9 positions match TRBD1. Germline CDR1 is KGHDR and CDR2 is SFDVKD. The V and J ends lost 4 bases and 4 bases, in that order; junction bases with no gene match: 6. The CDR3 spans 15 residues. The DNA of the CDR3 is TGTGCCACCAGTGACCGGGGACAGGGAGTCTATGGCTACACCTTC. It specifies CATSDRGQGVYGYTF.

The rearrangement joins TRBV9 to TRBJ1-1, with a possible D match to TRBD1 (6 bases). V was cut by 2 bases and J by 0 bases, with 11 bases left in between. Germline assignment: CDR1 SGDLS and CDR2 YYNGEE. The CDR3 is 15 residues long. The CDR3 region is CASSVTGFMNTEAFF. The DNA of the CDR3 is TGTGCCAGCAGCGTCACAGGGTTTATGAACACTGAAGCTTTCTTT. Full variable domain (missing parts from reference TRBV9 and TRBJ1-1): DSGVTQTPKHLITATGQRVTLRCSPRSGDLSVYWYQQSLDQGLQFLIQYYNGEERAKGNILERFSAQQFPDLHSELNLSSLELGDSALYFCASSVTGFMNTEAFFGQGTRLTVV.

The chain combines TRBV5-5 with TRBJ2-5; possible D gene TRBD2, 5 bases. Looked up from germline, CDR1 is SGHKS and CDR2 is YYEKEE (reference sequence). The ends were cut back, 2 bases at V and 0 bases at J, with 14 bases in the middle. The CDR3 is 16 residues long. CDR3 sequence: CASSLGVSLDQETQYF. The DNA for the CDR3 is TGTGCCAGCAGCTTAGGTGTCTCACTAGACCAAGAGACCCAGTACTTC.

Here the CDR3 reads CASRPGRGEQYF. The CDR3 nucleotides are TGTGCCAGCAGGCCCGGGAGGGGCGAGCAGTACTTC. The chain has TRBV28 and TRBJ2-7; 8 positions match TRBD2. The CDR3 totals 12 residues. Germline values: CDR1 MDHEN, CDR2 SYDVKM. The trim removed 6 bases at V and 6 bases at J, leaving 4 bases unmatched.

The rearrangement joins TRBV28 to TRBJ2-1; 10 positions match TRBD1. The CDR3 is made up of 17 amino acids. CDR1 and CDR2 from the germline V gene are MDHEN and SYDVKM. V was clipped by 5 bases and J by 5 bases; unmatched bases: 12. The CDR3: CASSRFRRDRGDNEQFF. CDR3 in DNA: TGTGCCAGCAGTCGGTTTCGGAGGGACAGGGGCGACAATGAGCAGTTCTTC.

Of note for this clone: The junction differs from germline at one of its ends, possibly a read error. V and J are TRBV7-7 and TRBJ2-1; 7 nucleotides match TRBD2. CDR3 length: 16 residues. Germline V gene sequence: CDR1 SSHAT, CDR2 FNYEAQ (reference sequence). The CDR3: CASSLALTSSYNEQFF. CDR3 DNA sequence: TGTGCTAGCAGCTTAGCGCTGACTAGCTCTTACAATGAGCAGTTCTTC.